This T cell receptor (beta chain) stems from a study of follicular helper T cells after annual influenza vaccination. This sample's time point: 2014-2015 season, pre-vaccination. The protocol was immunoSEQ multiplex PCR, while the TCRdb copy is restricted to in-frame clones and leaves out a portion. The top ten hold about 3.1% of the sample, which has about 8,700 clones, roughly 80% seen once. Sample: CXCR5+ CD38- circulating T follicular helper cells from blood, taken on the day of influenza vaccination. The subset: circulating Tfh, non-naive CD4+CXCR5+PD-1+ (ICOS+CD38+ or ICOS-CD38-). The clonotype comes from an adult who received the influenza vaccine.

The CDR3 sequence is CASSLVQTTSGNTIYF. CDR3 DNA sequence: TGCGCCAGCAGCTTGGTGCAGACAACCTCTGGAAACACCATATATTTT. The gene calls are TRBV5-1 and TRBJ1-3; D is unclear. CDR3 length: 16 residues. Between the trimmed V and J ends, which lost 0 bases and 0 bases, there was a span of 10 bases. Per the germline V gene, CDR1 is SGHRS and CDR2 is YFSETQ.